These T cell receptor beta chains were read from a single sample in a study of T cells in Graves' hyperthyroidism and ophthalmopathy. MiXCR, applied by TCRdb to the multiplex PCR reads, yields one record per CDR3 protein. The data hold fewer than 900,000 distinct CDR3 sequences, with roughly a sixth observed a single time. Sequenced sample: blood. The receptors were sampled from a woman between 45 and 60 years old with Graves' hyperthyroidism that later progressed to Graves' ophthalmopathy. The CDR3 runs from the conserved cysteine through the conserved F or W. The order of the fields is V gene, D gene, clone size, J gene, CDR3 protein, CDR3 DNA. D genes are given only for firm matches. Clone size is given for some rows only: seen once, a few or many times, or a class if the clone is expanded.

V gene: TRBV7-9
D gene: .
clone size: .
J gene: TRBJ2-1
CDR3 protein: CASSSGTSNEQFF
CDR3 DNA: TGTGCCAGCAGCTCGGGGACAAGCAATGAGCAGTTCTTC

V gene: TRBV7-6
D gene: TRBD1
clone size: few
J gene: TRBJ1-2
CDR3 protein: CASSLVSPTGTGVRSYGYTF
CDR3 DNA: TGTGCCAGCAGCTTAGTTAGCCCGACAGGAACAGGGGTTAGAAGCTATGGCTACACCTTC

V gene: TRBV7-2
D gene: TRBD2
clone size: many
J gene: TRBJ2-5
CDR3 protein: CASSKRAGTGETQYF
CDR3 DNA: TGTGCCAGCAGCAAGAGAGCGGGAACCGGAGAGACCCAGTACTTC

V gene: TRBV7-9
D gene: .
clone size: few
J gene: TRBJ1-2
CDR3 protein: CASSHPVGGFDYGYTF
CDR3 DNA: TGTGCCAGCAGCCACCCGGTCGGGGGCTTCGACTATGGCTACACCTTC

V gene: TRBV27
D gene: .
clone size: .
J gene: TRBJ1-6
CDR3 protein: CASSLAWGGGNSPLHF
CDR3 DNA: TGTGCCAGCAGTTTAGCTTGGGGTGGCGGTAATTCACCCCTCCACTTT

V gene: TRBV7-9
D gene: .
clone size: .
J gene: TRBJ2-7
CDR3 protein: CASSLEGGSWYEQYF
CDR3 DNA: TGTGCCAGCAGCTTAGAGGGGGGGTCTTGGTACGAGCAGTACTTC

V gene: TRBV19
D gene: .
clone size: .
J gene: TRBJ1-1
CDR3 protein: CASSIISAWGTEAFF
CDR3 DNA: TGTGCCAGTAGTATTATTTCGGCCTGGGGGACTGAAGCTTTCTTT

V gene: TRBV11-2
D gene: .
clone size: many
J gene: TRBJ2-5
CDR3 protein: CASSLAGAAQETQYF
CDR3 DNA: TGTGCCAGCAGCTTAGCAGGGGCGGCCCAAGAGACCCAGTACTTC

V gene: TRBV9
D gene: .
clone size: .
J gene: TRBJ1-5
CDR3 protein: CASSGTGLNQPQHF
CDR3 DNA: TGTGCCAGCAGCGGTACAGGGCTGAATCAGCCCCAGCATTTT

V gene: TRBV5-1
D gene: .
clone size: few
J gene: TRBJ2-7
CDR3 protein: CASSNYRDQEEQYF
CDR3 DNA: TGCGCCAGCAGCAACTACCGGGACCAAGAGGAGCAGTACTTC

V gene: TRBV7-2
D gene: TRBD2
clone size: .
J gene: TRBJ2-5
CDR3 protein: CASTRRLAGGGETQHF
CDR3 DNA: TGTGCCAGCACCCGTCGGCTAGCGGGGGGGGGCGAGACCCAGCACTTC

V gene: TRBV6-5
D gene: .
clone size: .
J gene: TRBJ1-6
CDR3 protein: CASSSDRILNSPLHF
CDR3 DNA: TGTGCCAGCAGTTCCGACAGGATTTTAAATTCACCCCTCCACTTT

V gene: TRBV5-1
D gene: .
clone size: many
J gene: TRBJ2-3
CDR3 protein: CASSLGIGVTSTDTQYF
CDR3 DNA: TGCGCCAGCAGCTTGGGGATAGGGGTTACAAGCACAGATACGCAGTATTTT

V gene: TRBV20-1
D gene: TRBD1
clone size: few
J gene: TRBJ2-1
CDR3 protein: CSASGTGGEQFF
CDR3 DNA: TGCAGTGCTAGCGGGACAGGGGGTGAGCAGTTCTTC

V gene: TRBV4-1
D gene: .
clone size: many
J gene: TRBJ1-4
CDR3 protein: CASSQVQGLPEKLFF
CDR3 DNA: TGCGCCAGCAGCCAAGTTCAAGGGTTACCTGAAAAACTGTTTTTT

V gene: TRBV12-3/TRBV12-4
D gene: TRBD1
clone size: many
J gene: TRBJ2-3
CDR3 protein: CASTQGQVFFPSTDTQYF
CDR3 DNA: TGTGCCAGCACCCAGGGACAGGTTTTTTTTCCTAGCACAGATACGCAGTATTTT

V gene: TRBV7-2
D gene: TRBD1
clone size: many
J gene: TRBJ2-5
CDR3 protein: CASSLPGTGETQYF
CDR3 DNA: TGTGCCAGCAGCCTACCAGGGACAGGGGAGACCCAGTACTTC

V gene: TRBV6-2/TRBV6-3
D gene: TRBD1
clone size: few
J gene: TRBJ2-6
CDR3 protein: CASSYGTGGSSGANVLTF
CDR3 DNA: TGTGCCAGCAGTTACGGGACAGGGGGTAGCTCTGGGGCCAACGTCCTGACTTTC

V gene: TRBV29-1
D gene: .
clone size: .
J gene: TRBJ1-2
CDR3 protein: CSVEGRGYGYTF
CDR3 DNA: TGCAGCGTTGAAGGCAGGGGCTATGGCTACACCTTC

V gene: TRBV29-1
D gene: .
clone size: few
J gene: TRBJ1-5
CDR3 protein: CSAQGSRNQPQHF
CDR3 DNA: TGCAGCGCTCAGGGGTCTCGCAATCAGCCCCAGCATTTT

V gene: TRBV6-1
D gene: TRBD2
clone size: many
J gene: TRBJ2-1
CDR3 protein: CASSDGLAGGLNEQFF
CDR3 DNA: TGTGCCAGCAGTGACGGACTAGCGGGGGGCCTCAATGAGCAGTTCTTC

V gene: TRBV25-1
D gene: TRBD2
clone size: few
J gene: TRBJ2-7
CDR3 protein: CASSESGGGPLFSEQYF
CDR3 DNA: TGTGCCAGCAGTGAATCGGGCGGGGGGCCATTGTTTAGTGAGCAGTACTTC

V gene: TRBV7-2
D gene: .
clone size: .
J gene: TRBJ2-5
CDR3 protein: CASSRALGGAETQYF
CDR3 DNA: TGTGCCAGCAGCCGAGCCCTCGGGGGCGCGGAGACCCAGTACTTC

V gene: TRBV5-1
D gene: .
clone size: .
J gene: TRBJ2-2
CDR3 protein: CASSFRQENTGELFF
CDR3 DNA: TGCGCCAGCAGCTTTAGACAGGAGAACACCGGGGAGCTGTTTTTT

V gene: TRBV27
D gene: .
clone size: .
J gene: TRBJ1-5
CDR3 protein: CASSLRGLNQPQHF
CDR3 DNA: TGTGCCAGCAGTTTAAGGGGGTTAAATCAGCCCCAGCATTTT

V gene: TRBV4-1
D gene: .
clone size: many
J gene: TRBJ2-7
CDR3 protein: CASSQGSEQYF
CDR3 DNA: TGCGCCAGCAGCCAAGGCAGCGAGCAGTACTTC

V gene: TRBV2
D gene: .
clone size: .
J gene: TRBJ1-5
CDR3 protein: CASKGFNSNQPQHF
CDR3 DNA: TGTGCCAGCAAGGGATTTAATAGCAATCAGCCCCAGCATTTT

V gene: TRBV7-3
D gene: TRBD1
clone size: many
J gene: TRBJ2-1
CDR3 protein: CASSFGTGGLNEQFF
CDR3 DNA: TGTGCCAGCAGCTTTGGGACAGGGGGCTTGAATGAGCAGTTCTTC

V gene: TRBV14
D gene: .
clone size: .
J gene: TRBJ1-3
CDR3 protein: CASSRNLLDSGNTIYF
CDR3 DNA: TGTGCCAGCAGCCGTAACCTTCTTGACTCTGGAAACACCATATATTTT

V gene: TRBV12-3/TRBV12-4
D gene: .
clone size: .
J gene: TRBJ2-2
CDR3 protein: CASRGHMNTGELFF
CDR3 DNA: TGTGCCAGCAGGGGACATATGAACACCGGGGAGCTGTTTTTT

V gene: TRBV30
D gene: .
clone size: many
J gene: TRBJ2-5
CDR3 protein: CAWSLHLQVYQETQYF
CDR3 DNA: TGTGCCTGGAGTTTGCACTTACAGGTGTACCAAGAGACCCAGTACTTC

V gene: TRBV12-3/TRBV12-4
D gene: .
clone size: many
J gene: TRBJ1-2
CDR3 protein: CASSWGIRGYTF
CDR3 DNA: TGTGCCAGCAGTTGGGGCATCCGGGGCTACACCTTC

V gene: TRBV19
D gene: .
clone size: many
J gene: TRBJ2-1
CDR3 protein: CASSILNEQFF
CDR3 DNA: TGTGCCAGTAGTATTCTTAATGAGCAGTTCTTC

V gene: TRBV6-1
D gene: .
clone size: few
J gene: TRBJ2-7
CDR3 protein: CASRPMDSHSYEQYF
CDR3 DNA: TGTGCCAGCAGACCCATGGACAGCCACTCCTACGAGCAGTACTTC

V gene: TRBV20-1
D gene: .
clone size: .
J gene: TRBJ2-5
CDR3 protein: CSAIQGPQETQYF
CDR3 DNA: TGCAGTGCGATACAGGGACCCCAAGAGACCCAGTACTTC

V gene: TRBV5-1
D gene: .
clone size: many
J gene: TRBJ2-3
CDR3 protein: CASSLEGSGPFSTDTQYF
CDR3 DNA: TGCGCCAGCAGCTTGGAGGGGTCAGGGCCGTTTAGCACAGATACGCAGTATTTT

V gene: TRBV20-1
D gene: .
clone size: .
J gene: TRBJ2-7
CDR3 protein: CSARGRVSYEQYF
CDR3 DNA: TGCAGCGCCCGGGGGCGGGTTTCCTACGAGCAGTACTTC